This TCR beta chain emerged from a study of cytomegalovirus exposure and HLA in healthy donors. Study-wide results and caveats: HLA alleles were associated with fewer than 20,000 TCR beta sequences in a later analysis at 0.05 false discovery rate. Researchers catalogued 160 or so TCR beta chains as cytomegalovirus-associated.

PCR was performed using 60 Vbeta and 13 Jbeta primers. Sequencing was performed with immunoSEQ multiplex PCR; in TCRdb, only in-frame clones are kept and a portion is missing. The repertoire holds fewer than 250,000 clones, with over 70% as singletons. Trimming cost V 2 bases and J 0 bases, with 10 bases left between them. The CDR3 totals 15 residues. Germline V CDR1 and CDR2: KGHSH, LQKENI. As to this clone: The antigen is undetermined.

This sequence was found in a woman aged 25 to 45 in good health and CMV-seropositive. The rearrangement uses TRBV18 and TRBJ1-2, with D unclear. The sample consisted of PBMCs. The CDR3 DNA follows: TGTGCCAGCTCACCAGAGAGACTCTCTAACTATGGCTACACCTTC. This sequence encodes CASSPERLSNYGYTF.